The 11 T cell receptor beta chains reported below all come from one sample, sequenced in a study of blood T cell repertoires in COVID-19. Using immunoSEQ multiplex PCR, the repertoire was profiled, and TCRdb retains in-frame clones only, with some absent. The sample yields approximately 70,000 clones, around 90% seen once. Sequences were obtained from peripheral blood. Receptors originate from a woman between 50 and 59 years old with acute or convalescent COVID-19.

The V gene is TRBV12-3 or TRBV12-4, the J gene TRBJ2-3; a possible D gene is TRBD2 (5 bases). The CDR3 covers 13 residues. Trimming removed 6 bases from V and 2 bases from J, with 9 bases in between. The CDR3 sequence: CASRDSNTDTQYF. CDR3 DNA sequence: TGTGCCAGCAGGGACTCGAACACAGATACGCAGTATTTT.

The chain links TRBV7-2 to TRBJ2-1; TRBD2 agrees at 8 bases. CDR1 and CDR2 from the germline V gene are SGHTA and FQGNSA. This CDR3 spans 17 amino acids. J was trimmed by 8 bases and V by 4 bases; bases with no gene match: 16. CDR3 loop: CASSSHPPAGVGHEQFF. CDR3 in DNA: TGTGCCAGCAGCTCGCACCCCCCAGCGGGAGTAGGCCATGAGCAGTTCTTC.

The gene calls are TRBV9 and TRBJ2-7; TRBD2 matches at 9 bases. Trimming removed 3 bases from V and 3 bases from J; junction bases left unmatched: 1. This CDR3 has 13 amino acids. Germline V gene sequence: CDR1 SGDLS, CDR2 YYNGEE. Here the CDR3 DNA reads TGTGCCAGCAGCGGACTAGCGGACTACGAGCAGTACTTC. Amino acids: CASSGLADYEQYF.

The chain carries TRBV5-8 and TRBJ2-1, with 7 bases fitting TRBD2. The CDR3 has 15 amino acids. Germline V CDR1 and CDR2: SGHTS, YDEGEE. V was pared by 4 bases and J by 5 bases, with 9 bases of the junction left unmatched. The CDR3 DNA reads as TGTGCCAGCAGCGGGACGGGACTATTGCACAATGAGCAGTTCTTC. Protein product: CASSGTGLLHNEQFF.

This chain connects TRBV28 to TRBJ1-3; 9 positions match TRBD1. There are 17 residues in the CDR3. Germline CDR1 MDHEN, CDR2 SYDVKM. V lost 5 bases to trimming and J lost 3 bases; unmatched junction nucleotides: 11. The CDR3 here is CASSPSGTGNFGNTIYF. CDR3 nucleotide sequence: TGTGCCAGCAGTCCGTCCGGGACAGGGAATTTTGGAAACACCATATATTTT.

The V call is TRBV7-6, the J call TRBJ2-3, with 7 bases fitting TRBD1. This CDR3 has 12 residues. The junction had 9 bases not matched to a gene; V was cut back by 10 bases and J by 8 bases. The germline CDR1 and CDR2 sequences are SGHVS and FNYEAQ. In DNA, the CDR3 is TGTGCCACGGGACAGTTGCGTGGTACGCAGTATTTT. Encoded protein: CATGQLRGTQYF.

V usage is TRBV19 and J usage is TRBJ1-2; TRBD1 is a possible D gene (6 bases). The V end lost 4 bases, the J end lost 8 bases, and 14 bases lay between the germline ends. CDR3 length equals 13 residues. CDR1 is LNHDA, CDR2 SQIVND, per germline (reference sequence). The CDR3 DNA reads as TGTGCCAGTAGTACCTCATACAGGGAGGGCTACACCTTC. Protein product: CASSTSYREGYTF.

The gene calls are TRBV5-4 and TRBJ2-5; tentative D call: TRBD1 (6 bases). CDR1 is SGHNT and CDR2 is YYREEE in the germline V gene (reference sequence). Trimming left V 4 bases short and J 1 base short, with 14 bases between. CDR3 length: 15 residues. The CDR3 DNA reads TGTGCCAGCAGCGCCTCCACAGGGCTCCAAGAGACCCAGTACTTC. This encodes CASSASTGLQETQYF. The full variable domain, with the rest looked up from reference TRBV5-4 and TRBJ2-5, is ETGVTQSPTHLIKTRGQQVTLRCSSQSGHNTVSWYQQALGQGPQFIFQYYREEENGRGNFPPRFSGLQFPNYSSELNVNALELDDSALYLCASSASTGLQETQYFGPGTRLLVL.

The rearrangement joins TRBV19 to TRBJ1-2, with TRBD1 as a possible D gene (5 bases). The V gene lost 7 bases and the J gene lost 8 bases, with 14 bases spanning the gap. Germline loops: CDR1 LNHDA, CDR2 SQIVND (reference sequence). This CDR3 contains 12 residues. The CDR3 DNA reads TGTGCCAGTATAGACAGCCAAAGGGGCTACACCTTC. Translating gives CASIDSQRGYTF.

The chain is built from TRBV3-1 (or the pseudogene TRBV3-2) and TRBJ1-2; D might be TRBD1 (5 bases). Looked up from germline, CDR1 is LGHDT and CDR2 is YNNKEL (reference sequence). The CDR3 sequence is 13 residues long. Trimming stripped 0 bases from V and 7 bases from J, with 9 bases between. CDR3 in DNA: TGTGCCAGCAGCCAAGATACCGGGGGTGGCTACACCTTC. It translates to CASSQDTGGGYTF.

This clone showed up just a few times. The chain has TRBV19 and TRBJ2-7, with D possibly matching TRBD2 (5 bases). V shed 1 base and J shed 7 bases, with 11 bases lying between them. The germline V gene has CDR1 LNHDA and CDR2 SQIVND (reference sequence). The CDR3 runs 13 residues. The CDR3 sequence is CASSIATPGEQYF. CDR3 in DNA: TGTGCCAGTAGTATAGCGACCCCGGGGGAGCAGTACTTC.